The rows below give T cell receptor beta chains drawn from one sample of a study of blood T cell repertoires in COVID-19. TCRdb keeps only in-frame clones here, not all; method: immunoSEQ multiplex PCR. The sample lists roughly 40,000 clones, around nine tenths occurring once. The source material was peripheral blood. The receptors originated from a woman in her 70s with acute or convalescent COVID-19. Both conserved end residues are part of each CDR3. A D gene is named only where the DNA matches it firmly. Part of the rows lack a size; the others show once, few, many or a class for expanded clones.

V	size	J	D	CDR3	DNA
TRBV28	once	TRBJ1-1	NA	CASSLRGGSEAFF	TGTGCCAGCAGTCTTAGGGGGGGCTCTGAAGCTTTCTTT
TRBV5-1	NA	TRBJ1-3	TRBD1	CASSLRPGTGDSGNTIYF	TGCGCCAGCAGCCTACGGCCCGGGACAGGGGACTCTGGAAACACCATATATTTT
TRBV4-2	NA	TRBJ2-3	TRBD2	CASSQAVVAGGTDTQYF	TGTGCCAGCAGCCAAGCCGTGGTAGCGGGAGGTACAGATACGCAGTATTTT
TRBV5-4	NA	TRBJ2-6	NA	CASSMDRFSGANVLTF	TGTGCCAGCAGCATGGACAGATTCTCTGGGGCCAACGTCCTGACTTTC
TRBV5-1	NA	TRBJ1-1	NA	CASSFTAGNTEAFF	TGCGCCAGCAGCTTCACAGCCGGAAACACTGAAGCTTTCTTT
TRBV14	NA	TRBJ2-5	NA	CASSQARTFWETQYF	TGTGCCAGCAGCCAAGCTCGGACATTCTGGGAGACCCAGTACTTC
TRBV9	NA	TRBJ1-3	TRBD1	CASSATGQVMVPGNTIYF	TGTGCCAGCAGCGCCACGGGACAGGTAATGGTCCCTGGAAACACCATATATTTT
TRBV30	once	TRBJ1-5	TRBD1	CAWSASDRVSYQPQRF	TGTGCCTGGAGTGCTTCCGACAGGGTGAGTTATCAGCCCCAGCGTTTT
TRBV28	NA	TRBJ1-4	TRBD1	CASSWTGTNEKLFF	TGTGCCAGCAGTTGGACAGGGACTAATGAAAAACTGTTTTTT
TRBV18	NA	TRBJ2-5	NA	CASSPLDEAETQYF	TGTGCCAGCTCACCCCTCGACGAGGCGGAGACCCAGTACTTC
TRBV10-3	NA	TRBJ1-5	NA	CAISLQPVGDQPQHF	TGTGCCATCAGTCTTCAGCCAGTAGGGGATCAGCCCCAGCATTTT
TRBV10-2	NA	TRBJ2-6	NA	CASRSFGANVLTF	TGCGCCAGCAGGAGTTTTGGGGCCAACGTCCTGACTTTC
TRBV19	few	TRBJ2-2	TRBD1	CASQGENTGELFF	TGTGCCTCCCAGGGGGAAAACACCGGGGAGCTGTTTTTT
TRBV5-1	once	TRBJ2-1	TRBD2	CASSLGASGMYEQFF	TGCGCCAGCAGCTTGGGAGCTAGCGGGATGTATGAGCAGTTCTTC
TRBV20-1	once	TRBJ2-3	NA	CSARDLRTQYF	TGCAGTGCTAGAGATCTGCGTACGCAGTATTTT
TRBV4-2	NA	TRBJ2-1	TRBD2	CASSPSGSRYNEQFF	TGTGCCAGCAGCCCGAGCGGGAGTCGGTACAATGAGCAGTTCTTC
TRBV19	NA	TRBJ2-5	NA	CASSIDLGRETQYF	TGTGCCAGTAGTATAGATCTGGGGCGGGAGACCCAGTACTTC
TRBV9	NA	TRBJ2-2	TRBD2	CASSVGGGRAVKELFF	TGTGCCAGCAGCGTAGGAGGCGGGAGGGCCGTCAAGGAGCTGTTTTTT
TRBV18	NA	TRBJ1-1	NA	CASSQEQGINTEAFF	TGTGCCAGCTCACAGGAACAGGGTATTAACACTGAAGCTTTCTTT
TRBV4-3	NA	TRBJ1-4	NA	CASSQAVTTNEKLFF	TGCGCCAGCAGCCAAGCAGTTACAACTAATGAAAAACTGTTTTTT
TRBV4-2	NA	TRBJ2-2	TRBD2	CASSQESASGTSTGELFF	TGTGCCAGCAGCCAAGAATCGGCTAGCGGGACCTCCACCGGGGAGCTGTTTTTT
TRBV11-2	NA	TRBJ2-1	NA	CASSPNRDEQFF	TGTGCCAGCAGCCCGAACAGGGATGAGCAGTTCTTC
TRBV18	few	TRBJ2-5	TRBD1	CASSSGQGVRETQYF	TGTGCCAGCTCGTCGGGACAGGGAGTTAGAGAGACCCAGTACTTC
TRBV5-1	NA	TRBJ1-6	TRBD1	CASSLDRGSSPLHF	TGCGCCAGCAGCTTGGACAGGGGAAGCTCACCCCTCCACTTT
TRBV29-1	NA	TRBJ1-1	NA	CSVPGGGTSTEAFF	TGCAGCGTTCCTGGGGGGGGGACTTCCACTGAAGCTTTCTTT
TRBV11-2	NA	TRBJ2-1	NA	CASSLGVSGGYNEQFF	TGTGCCAGCAGCTTAGGGGTCTCCGGGGGTTACAATGAGCAGTTCTTC
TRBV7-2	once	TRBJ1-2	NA	CASSLSGIYGYTF	TGTGCCAGCAGCTTGAGCGGAATCTATGGCTACACCTTC
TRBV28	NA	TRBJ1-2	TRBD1	CASITPGQLYTF	TGTGCCAGCATCACCCCGGGACAGCTCTACACCTTC
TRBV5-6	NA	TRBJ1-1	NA	CASSLTTEAFF	TGTGCCAGCAGCTTGACTACTGAAGCTTTCTTT
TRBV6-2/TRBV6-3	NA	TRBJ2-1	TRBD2	CASSYGRAGEGSEQFF	TGTGCCAGCAGTTACGGTCGGGCGGGAGAAGGTAGTGAGCAGTTCTTC
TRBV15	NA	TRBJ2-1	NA	CATSRDQGNYNEQFF	TGTGCCACCAGCAGAGATCAGGGGAACTACAATGAGCAGTTCTTC
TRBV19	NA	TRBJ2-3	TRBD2	CASSSGLVVDTQYF	TGTGCCAGTAGTTCGGGACTAGTCGTAGATACGCAGTATTTT
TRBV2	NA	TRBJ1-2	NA	CASNPRGVGDGYTF	TGTGCCAGCAATCCCCGCGGCGTAGGAGACGGCTACACCTTC
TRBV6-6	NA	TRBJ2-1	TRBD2	CASSQRGSYNEQFF	TGTGCCAGCAGTCAGCGGGGCTCCTACAATGAGCAGTTCTTC
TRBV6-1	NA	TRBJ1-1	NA	CASSETLQVNTEAFF	TGTGCCAGCAGTGAAACCCTACAGGTGAACACTGAAGCTTTCTTT
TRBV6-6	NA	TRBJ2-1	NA	CASSYQSNEQFF	TGTGCCAGCAGTTACCAGTCGAATGAGCAGTTCTTC
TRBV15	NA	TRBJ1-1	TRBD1	CATSRGTGAHTEAFF	TGTGCCACCAGCCGCGGGACAGGGGCACACACTGAAGCTTTCTTT
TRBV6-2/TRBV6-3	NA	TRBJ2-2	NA	CASSSGGKNTGELFF	TGTGCCAGCAGTTCAGGCGGGAAGAACACCGGGGAGCTGTTTTTT
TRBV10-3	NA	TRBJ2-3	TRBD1	CASIQGLEADTQYF	TGTGCCAGTATACAGGGGCTAGAGGCAGATACGCAGTATTTT
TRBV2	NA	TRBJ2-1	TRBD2	CASSETSGDNEQFF	TGTGCCAGCAGTGAGACTAGCGGGGATAATGAGCAGTTCTTC
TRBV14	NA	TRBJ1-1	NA	CASSPLQSRTEAFF	TGTGCCAGCAGCCCGTTGCAATCGAGGACTGAAGCTTTCTTT
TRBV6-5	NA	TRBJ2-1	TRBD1	CASSPDRDYNEQFF	TGTGCCAGCAGTCCCGACAGGGACTACAATGAGCAGTTCTTC
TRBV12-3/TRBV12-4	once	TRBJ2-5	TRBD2	CASTGTTKETQYF	TGTGCCAGCACCGGGACTACTAAAGAGACCCAGTACTTC
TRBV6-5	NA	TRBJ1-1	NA	CASGIDRNTEAFF	TGTGCCAGCGGAATCGACAGGAACACTGAAGCTTTCTTT
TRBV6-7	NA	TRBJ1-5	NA	CASSSSGEGKGPQHF	TGTGCCAGCAGTTCGTCGGGGGAGGGGAAGGGGCCCCAGCATTTT
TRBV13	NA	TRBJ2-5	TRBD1	CASSPNPGQELETQYF	TGTGCCAGCAGCCCTAACCCGGGACAGGAATTAGAGACCCAGTACTTC
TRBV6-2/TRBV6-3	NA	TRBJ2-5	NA	CASSNPGVETQYF	TGTGCCAGCAGTAACCCGGGGGTAGAGACCCAGTACTTC
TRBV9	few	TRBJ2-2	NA	CASSAWGGPNTGELFF	TGTGCCAGCAGCGCCTGGGGCGGACCAAACACCGGGGAGCTGTTTTTT
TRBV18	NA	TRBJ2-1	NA	CASSPSSPAGEQFF	TGTGCCAGCTCACCCTCCAGCCCCGCGGGTGAGCAGTTCTTC
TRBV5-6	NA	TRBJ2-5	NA	CASSRGGVETQYF	TGTGCCAGCAGCAGGGGAGGCGTGGAGACCCAGTACTTC
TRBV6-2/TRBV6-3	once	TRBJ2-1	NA	CASSYSAPLDEQFF	TGTGCCAGCAGTTACTCGGCCCCGTTGGATGAGCAGTTCTTC
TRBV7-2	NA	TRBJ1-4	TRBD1	CASSLYRGRDEKLFF	TGTGCCAGCAGCTTATACAGGGGCAGAGATGAAAAACTGTTTTTT
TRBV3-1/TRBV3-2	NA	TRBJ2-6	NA	CASYQAGQPYSGANVLTF	TGTGCCAGCTACCAAGCGGGACAGCCTTACTCTGGGGCCAACGTCCTGACTTTC
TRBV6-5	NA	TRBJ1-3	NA	CASSLPANTIYF	TGTGCCAGCAGTTTGCCAGCGAACACCATATATTTT